This T cell receptor beta chain came from a study of a mutant IDH1 vaccine in newly diagnosed glioma. Study-level information: Patients received eight vaccinations in weeks 1, 3, 5, 7, 11, 15, 19, 23. Patients received vaccination from 4-6 weeks after radiotherapy alone, or with temozolomide cycles. Before enrollment, patients got radiotherapy alone, temozolomide alone, or mostly the combination.

Clones were read by immunoSEQ multiplex PCR, and TCRdb kept only the in-frame ones, dropping some. The data show tens of thousands of clones, approximately 84% seen once. Time point of the sample: week 11, during vaccination. Alongside topical imiquimod, each dose of vaccine comprised 300 ug of mutant IDH1 20-mer peptide. A word on this clone: The antigen is undetermined.

The clonotype comes from a woman between 50 and 59 years old with glioma. Sequenced material: PBMCs, taken from a glioma patient whose treatment included an IDH1 peptide vaccine.

The CDR3 region is CASSPRTAYEQYF. The CDR3 DNA follows: TGTGCCAGCAGCCCAAGGACAGCCTACGAGCAGTACTTC. This sequence joins TRBV7-2 and TRBJ2-7, with a tentative D call TRBD1 (6 bases). Germline CDR1 and CDR2: SGHTA and FQGNSA. The ends were cut back, 5 bases at V and 2 bases at J, with 10 bases in the middle. This CDR3 has 13 amino acids.